This TCR beta chain was captured in a study of technical replicates of blood from a few donors. This clone was detected only a few times. With V trimmed by 4 bases and J by 12 bases, 8 bases remained unmatched. Germline V gives CDR1 SGHAT, CDR2 FQDESV (reference sequence). The CDR3 covers 15 residues. Repertoires were generated with immunoSEQ multiplex PCR, while TCRdb's copy carries only in-frame clones and drops some. The data contain approximately 76,000 clones, around 86% of them singletons. The sequenced sample consisted of PBMCs. This receptor was obtained from a human donor in good health. Some clones in this sample may be carry-over from other donors' samples. The V gene is TRBV11-1, the J gene TRBJ2-1; TRBD2 agrees at 14 bases. The CDR3 reads CASSSGLAGGLGQFF. The CDR3, as DNA: TGTGCCAGCAGCTCCGGACTAGCGGGGGGTCTCGGGCAGTTCTTC.